The 29 T cell receptor beta chains reported below all come from one sample, sequenced in a study of cytomegalovirus exposure and HLA in healthy donors. Primers: 60 Vbeta forward and 13 Jbeta reverse. Using immunoSEQ multiplex PCR, the repertoire was profiled, and TCRdb retains in-frame clones only, with some absent. Among about 30,000 clones, approximately 87% were seen once, and the ten largest hold around 3%. Sequenced: PBMCs. These receptors were collected from a boy aged 5 to 17 in good health and CMV-seronegative.

V and J are TRBV10-3 and TRBJ1-1; D gene unclear. The CDR3 spans 13 residues. The germline gives CDR1 ENHRY, CDR2 SYGVKD. Between the trimmed V and J ends, which lost 0 bases and 1 base, there was a span of 3 bases. The CDR3, as DNA: TGTGCCATCAGTGAGTCAGCGAACACTGAAGCTTTCTTT. Its protein is CAISESANTEAFF.

This chain connects TRBV4-2 to TRBJ2-3; TRBD2 matches at 7 bases. This CDR3 region has 17 residues. The germline gives CDR1 LGHNA, CDR2 YNFKEQ. J gave up 2 bases and V 3 bases, and 11 bases lay outside the gene matches. CDR3 protein: CASSQALAGLNTDTQYF. In nucleotides, the CDR3 is TGTGCCAGCAGCCAGGCTTTAGCGGGCCTTAACACAGATACGCAGTATTTT.

J is TRBJ2-5 and V is TRBV27; a possible D gene is TRBD1 (6 bases). The DNA matches TRBJ2-7 better at its end, which makes the J call doubtful. Per the germline V gene, CDR1 is MNHEY and CDR2 is SMNVEV (reference sequence). This CDR3 is 13 amino acids long. The CDR3 loop reads CASSLQGSYEQYF. Written as DNA, the CDR3 is TGTGCCAGCAGTCTGCAGGGGTCCTACGAGCAGTACTTC.

This clone was seen just once. As DNA, the CDR3 is TGTGCCAGCAATCCGGGGGATAACTATGGCTACACCTTC. Translation: CASNPGDNYGYTF. The chain carries TRBV6-1 and TRBJ1-2, with D possibly being TRBD1 (5 bases). Trimming removed 7 bases from V and 1 base from J, with 10 bases in between. The CDR3 loop spans 13 amino acids. Per germline, CDR1 MNHNS and CDR2 SASEGT.

This clone was counted only a few times. The chain recombines TRBV6-5 with TRBJ1-4; 7 nucleotides align to TRBD1. The length of the CDR3 is 14 residues. The germline gives CDR1 MNHEY, CDR2 SVGAGI. Trimming at V came to 6 bases and at J to 8 bases, leaving 9 bases not matched to a gene. The CDR3 reads CASSYGTVGEKLFF. The CDR3 DNA reads TGTGCCAGCAGCTACGGGACAGTCGGCGAAAAACTGTTTTTT.

The chain is built from TRBV9 and TRBJ2-5; tentative D call: TRBD2 (6 bases). This CDR3 contains 15 residues. Trimming removed 0 bases from V and 4 bases from J, with 13 bases in between. CDR1 SGDLS and CDR2 YYNGEE come from the germline V gene. This CDR3 reads CASSVDRLDGETQYF. CDR3 coding DNA: TGTGCCAGCAGCGTAGACCGACTAGATGGAGAGACCCAGTACTTC. The full variable domain, with the rest looked up from reference TRBV9 and TRBJ2-5, is DSGVTQTPKHLITATGQRVTLRCSPRSGDLSVYWYQQSLDQGLQFLIQYYNGEERAKGNILERFSAQQFPDLHSELNLSSLELGDSALYFCASSVDRLDGETQYFGPGTRLLVL.

V and J are TRBV27 and TRBJ2-7, with TRBD1 identical over 7 bases. The CDR3 is made up of 15 amino acids. The V segment lost 2 bases and the J segment 1 base; nucleotides outside the gene matches: 5. Germline-derived CDR1 and CDR2 are MNHEY and SMNVEV (reference sequence). The CDR3: CASSLGGTVSYEQYF. CDR3 nucleotide sequence: TGTGCCAGCAGTTTAGGTGGGACAGTTTCCTACGAGCAGTACTTC.

This clone was seen more than once but under ten times. The CDR3 loop reads CASSEPVSGNTIYF. CDR3 nucleotide sequence: TGTGCCAGCAGTGAACCAGTCTCTGGAAACACCATATATTTT. The V gene is TRBV6-1, the J gene TRBJ1-3, with D unclear. Looked up from germline, CDR1 is MNHNS and CDR2 is SASEGT. The germline V and J ends were trimmed by 2 bases and 0 bases, with 5 bases remaining between them. The CDR3 contains 14 residues.

CDR3 nucleotide sequence: TGTGCCAGCAGTTCCCCCGGACAGGGATACCAGCCCCAGCATTTT. Its translation is CASSSPGQGYQPQHF. This chain links TRBV28 with TRBJ1-5, with 8 positions matching TRBD1. Per the germline V gene, CDR1 is MDHEN and CDR2 is SYDVKM. V lost 4 bases and J lost 7; bases outside the gene matches: 9. The CDR3 is made up of 15 amino acids.

The chain combines TRBV4-2 with TRBJ2-2, with 9 bases that match TRBD2. V was clipped by 0 bases and J by 7 bases; unmatched bases: 9. The germline gives CDR1 LGHNA, CDR2 YNFKEQ. The CDR3 has 17 residues. For the CDR3, the DNA is TGTGCCAGCAGCCAAGATCTTTTTAGCGGGGGAATCGGGGAGCTGTTTTTT. Translated: CASSQDLFSGGIGELFF.

The chain joins TRBV15 to TRBJ2-3; 13 bases are shared with TRBD2. The CDR3 runs to 17 residues. The germline V gene encodes CDR1 LNHNV and CDR2 YYDKDF (reference sequence). The V gene end was trimmed by 1 base and the J gene end by 1 base; junction bases not matched to a gene: 2. The CDR3 nucleotides are TGTGCCACCAGCAGAGGGGGGACTAGCGGGGGCACAGATACGCAGTATTTT. Translating it yields CATSRGGTSGGTDTQYF.

This rearrangement joins TRBV11-3 to TRBJ2-3; D remains ambiguous. V was cut by 1 base and J by 2 bases, with 4 bases left in between. This CDR3 comprises 13 residues. CDR1 is SGHNT, CDR2 YENEEA, per germline. The CDR3 protein is CASSLGATDTQYF. The CDR3 nucleotides read TGTGCCAGCAGCTTAGGGGCCACAGATACGCAGTATTTT.

The chain employs TRBV4-1 and TRBJ2-7; D may be TRBD1 (5 bases). The length of the CDR3 is 15 residues. Germline CDR1 MGHRA, CDR2 YSYEKL. V was shortened by 5 bases and J by 0 bases, with 14 bases between the two germline ends. The CDR3 loop reads CASSSMTESSYEQYF. The CDR3 nucleotides are TGCGCCAGCAGCTCTATGACAGAGAGCTCCTACGAGCAGTACTTC.

V and J are TRBV18 and TRBJ2-7; possible D gene TRBD1, 6 bases. This CDR3 has 15 amino acids. V shed 3 bases and J shed 1 base, with 13 bases lying between them. Per germline, CDR1 KGHSH and CDR2 LQKENI. The CDR3 DNA sequence: TGTGCCAGCTCACCCGATCTGGACAGTTCCTACGAGCAGTACTTC. Amino acid sequence: CASSPDLDSSYEQYF.

V is TRBV19 and J is TRBJ2-1; 7 nucleotides line up with TRBD1. This CDR3 has 17 residues. V gave up 5 bases and J gave up 4 bases; unmatched junction bases: 14. Germline CDR1 reads LNHDA; CDR2 reads SQIVND (reference sequence). The CDR3 DNA follows: TGTGCCAGTAGTCCTCGCACGACAGGGCCCCCTTACAATGAGCAGTTCTTC. Translated: CASSPRTTGPPYNEQFF.

This clone was seen a handful of times. For the CDR3, the DNA is TGCGCCAGCAGCTTGCGGGGGGACACAGATACGCAGTATTTT. It encodes CASSLRGDTDTQYF. V is TRBV5-1 and J is TRBJ2-3, with 7 bases aligning to TRBD2. The CDR3 runs to 14 residues. With V trimmed by 1 base and J by 2 bases, 1 base remained unmatched. CDR1 is SGHRS, CDR2 YFSETQ, per germline.

Here the CDR3 DNA reads TGTGCCAGCTCACCACCGACGGGTAATTCACCCCTCCACTTT. It specifies CASSPPTGNSPLHF. The chain is built from TRBV18 and TRBJ1-6; D is uncertain. This CDR3 spans 14 amino acids. Germline values: CDR1 KGHSH, CDR2 LQKENI. Trimming took 0 bases from V and 6 from J, leaving 6 bases between them.

The rearrangement links TRBV12-2 to TRBJ1-3. TRBV12-2 is flagged as a pseudogene. This CDR3 contains 15 residues. The DNA of the CDR3 is TGTGCAAGTCGCTTACGGACTGGCTCTGGAAACACCATATATTTT. The encoded protein is CASRLRTGSGNTIYF.

The gene calls are TRBV6-6 and TRBJ2-1, with 9 bases matching TRBD2. After removal of 10 bases from V and 6 bases from J, the junction contained 10 bases not matched to a gene. This CDR3 is 14 amino acids long. Per germline, CDR1 MNHNY and CDR2 SVGAGI (reference sequence). As DNA, the CDR3 is TGTGCCACCGACCCGGGACTAGCCTCCAATGAGCAGTTCTTC. Its translation is CATDPGLASNEQFF.

The chain joins TRBV7-2 to TRBJ2-3; tentatively, D is TRBD2 (7 bases). The CDR3 has 14 amino acids. The V end was cut by 8 bases, the J end by 5 bases, with 17 bases between. Germline V lookup: CDR1 SGHTA, CDR2 FQGNSA. The CDR3 DNA reads as TGTGCCAGCCGGTGGGGGCGGGGGATAGATACGCAGTATTTT. Translation gives CASRWGRGIDTQYF.

The genes are TRBV5-4 and TRBJ1-6, with 8 bases fitting TRBD1. The V and J ends lost 2 bases and 10 bases, in that order; junction bases with no gene match: 17. The germline V gene encodes CDR1 SGHNT and CDR2 YYREEE (reference sequence). The CDR3 is 18 amino acids. This CDR3 is CASSLGGTRTGLFSPLHF. CDR3 sequence (DNA): TGTGCCAGCAGCTTAGGGGGTACCCGGACAGGGTTGTTCTCACCCCTCCACTTT.

The chain employs TRBV27 and TRBJ2-1; weak D call: TRBD2 (6 bases). Germline V lookup: CDR1 MNHEY, CDR2 SMNVEV (reference sequence). The CDR3 contains 15 residues. The ends were cut back, 1 base at V and 0 bases at J, with 7 bases in the middle. The CDR3 coding sequence is TGTGCCAGCAGTTTATTGGGGGGCTCCTACAATGAGCAGTTCTTC. It specifies CASSLLGGSYNEQFF.

The chain links TRBV4-2 to TRBJ1-2; D may be TRBD1 (5 bases). Trimming took 1 base from V and 8 from J, leaving 14 bases between them. Germline assignment: CDR1 LGHNA and CDR2 YNFKEQ. This CDR3 contains 14 residues. The CDR3: CASSQVGTGGGYTF. The CDR3 DNA sequence: TGTGCCAGCAGCCAAGTTGGGACTGGCGGAGGCTACACCTTC.

The CDR3 DNA reads as TGTGCAAGTCGCTCGGGAACTAACGGACAGGGGGAATCCTACGAGCAGTACTTC. Amino acid sequence: CASRSGTNGQGESYEQYF. The chain couples TRBV12-2 to TRBJ2-7; the tabulated D call, TRBD1, remains unverified against the DNA. TRBV12-2 is deemed a pseudogene. The CDR3 is 18 amino acids.

The chain carries TRBV5-6 and TRBJ1-6; 7 bases are shared with TRBD1. The ends lost 3 bases at V and 0 bases at J; junction bases unmatched: 3. CDR3 length: 16 amino acids. Germline V gives CDR1 SGHDT, CDR2 YYEEEE. The CDR3 nucleotides read TGTGCCAGCAGCTCTACAGGGGACTCCTATAATTCACCCCTCCACTTT. Residues: CASSSTGDSYNSPLHF. Complete variable domain (other parts from reference TRBV5-6 and TRBJ1-6): DAGVTQSPTHLIKTRGQQVTLRCSPKSGHDTVSWYQQALGQGPQFIFQYYEEEERQRGNFPDRFSGHQFPNYSSELNVNALLLGDSALYLCASSSTGDSYNSPLHFGNGTRLTVT.

The chain carries TRBV29-1 and TRBJ1-2, with 7 bases fitting TRBD1. V lost 0 bases, J lost 8 bases, and 3 bases stayed unmatched. CDR1 is SQVTM, CDR2 ANQGSEA, per germline. CDR3 length: 12 amino acids. Here the CDR3 reads CSVEDAGGGYTF. DNA of the CDR3: TGCAGCGTTGAAGACGCAGGGGGAGGCTACACCTTC. Full variable domain (outside the CDR3, taken from reference TRBV29-1 and TRBJ1-2): SAVISQKPSRDICQRGTSLTIQCQVDSQVTMMFWYRQQPGQSLTLIATANQGSEATYESGFVIDKFPISRPNLTFSTLTVSNMSPEDSSIYLCSVEDAGGGYTFGSGTRLTVV.

Note on this clone: An end of the junction does not agree with germline; a read error may underlie this. The chain uses TRBV6-6 and TRBJ2-2; maybe TRBD2 (6 bases). The CDR3 loop spans 13 amino acids. The germline gives CDR1 MNHNY, CDR2 SVGAGI (reference sequence). CDR3 sequence reads: CASRSVSTGGLFF. In DNA, the CDR3 is TGTGCCAGCAGATCGGTTTCCACCGGGGGGCTGTTTTTT.

The rearrangement links TRBV7-8 to TRBJ1-4, with 8 bases lining up with TRBD1. The germline gives CDR1 SGHVS, CDR2 FQNEAQ. This CDR3 has 14 residues. V shed 4 bases, J shed 8 bases, and the junction held 6 bases outside the gene matches. CDR3 loop: CASSSDRGGEKLFF. In DNA form, the CDR3 reads TGTGCCAGCAGCTCTGACAGGGGAGGCGAAAAACTGTTTTTT.

CDR3 in amino acids: CASSLAQGFETQYF. CDR3 nucleotide sequence: TGCGCCAGCAGCTTGGCGCAGGGTTTTGAGACCCAGTACTTC. V and J are TRBV5-1 and TRBJ2-5; TRBD1 might be the D (5 bases). V dropped 0 bases and J dropped 5 bases, with 11 bases sitting between them. CDR3 size: 14 residues. The V gene's germline CDR1 is SGHRS and CDR2 YFSETQ. The complete variable domain, with remaining parts taken from reference TRBV5-1 and TRBJ2-5, reads KAGVTQTPRYLIKTRGQQVTLSCSPISGHRSVSWYQQTPGQGLQFLFEYFSETQRNKGNFPGRFSGRQFSNSRSEMNVSTLELGDSALYLCASSLAQGFETQYFGPGTRLLVL.